This T cell receptor (beta chain) was sequenced for a study of response to subunit inactivated influenza vaccine (dated by TCRdb to between 2017 and 2018). About the full investigation: Deep quantitative T cell receptor repertoire profiling was used in the study to track responses to a trivalent subunit inactivated influenza vaccine. Study-wide conclusions, independent of this receptor: It was suggested by the authors that each seasonal influenza vaccination may recruit only a limited number of new T cells.

On this clonotype: Its antigen remains unidentified. A junction boundary mismatches the germline segment, possibly from a read error.

The CDR3 spans 14 residues, from the cysteine through the phenylalanine. The kept DNA is CDR3 alone, 42 bases in frame from the first base. Per the germline V gene (reference sequence), DFQATT is the CDR1 and SNEGSKA is the CDR2. Preparation of the library involved RT-PCR. The data were produced on an Illumina HiSeq 2500. TCRdb reprocessing: public reads trimmed at Q25 with fastp, clones called with MiXCR, in-frame beta chains kept. One record per CDR3 amino acid sequence lists the most common genes and DNA. Recorded for this sample are about 700,000 distinct CDR3 sequences; 14% of them occurred a single time. The top ten clones comprise less than 8.5% of the sample.

The rearranged chain carries TRBV20-1 and TRBJ1-2; 11 central nucleotides agree with TRBD1. Sequencing used PBMCs from blood, obtained 14 to 15 days before vaccination. This receptor was identified in a man over 45 who received an inactivated influenza vaccine. Donor details come from another sample of the same person, matched by shared clones. The DNA reads as follows: TGCAGTGCAAGAGGGACAGGGGGAAGTTTTGGCTACACCTTC. It specifies CSARGTGGSFGYTF.